This T cell receptor (beta chain) was documented in a study of radiotherapy plus CTLA-4 blockade in lung cancer. Overall study: Objective responses were observed in 15% to 20% of patients, and disease control was achieved by approximately 30%. Study results and limitations: In blood, after radiotherapy plus ipilimumab, tumor-derived TCR clones expanded.

Worth noting for this clone: No antigen is known for it.

Trimming left V 3 bases short and J 6 bases short, with 14 bases between. Germline assignment: CDR1 GTSNPN and CDR2 SVGIG (reference sequence). This CDR3 has 14 amino acids. Using immunoSEQ multiplex PCR, the repertoire was profiled, and TCRdb retains in-frame clones only, with some absent. The sample holds fewer than 45,000 clones, approximately 89% seen once. The J gene is TRBJ2-2, the V gene TRBV30; D is perhaps TRBD1 (5 bases). The sequence derives from a human donor with non-small cell lung cancer who had stable disease on radiotherapy plus ipilimumab. The material was peripheral blood, obtained from a patient treated with radiotherapy plus ipilimumab. DNA for the CDR3: TGTGCCTGGAGCGAACAGGTAGCCGCCGGGGAGCTGTTTTTT. Encoded protein: CAWSEQVAAGELFF.